These 4 T cell receptor beta chains originate from one sample sequenced in a study of T cell repertoires and Cas9 in healthy adults listed by TCRdb under 2018. Receptor libraries were prepared by the immunoSEQ multiplex PCR assay. Imported from immuneACCESS, the table was reduced by TCRdb to in-frame sequences with V and J called. These copies leave out some clones; in studies compared against another copy, an unresolved V gene accounts for under half, and the cause of the remainder is not known. The sample data list 20,000 to 25,000 clones, and roughly 90% of these were observed just once. Roughly 0.76% of the sample rests with the top ten. The source material was CD4+ effector T cells (CD127+, CD25-, CD137-, CD154-) from PBMCs; culture status not recorded. These receptors all stem from a human donor in good health.

V usage is TRBV18 and J usage is TRBJ1-2, with TRBD1 matching over 7 bases. CDR3 length: 16 amino acids. Germline lookup yields CDR1 KGHSH and CDR2 LQKENI. V shed 2 bases and J 3 bases; nucleotides not matched to a gene: 9. The chain's CDR3 is CASSPSRGIVDYGYTF. The CDR3 DNA follows: TGTGCCAGCTCACCAAGCAGGGGGATTGTGGACTATGGCTACACCTTC.

The rearrangement links TRBV18 to TRBJ1-3, with 9 positions matching TRBD1. The CDR3 runs to 17 residues. J gave up 4 bases and V 3 bases, and 10 bases lay outside the gene matches. Germline CDR1 KGHSH, CDR2 LQKENI. The DNA of the CDR3 is TGTGCCAGCTCACCGAGGGGACAGGGCGAGTTCGGAAACACCATATATTTT. Its translation is CASSPRGQGEFGNTIYF.

With regard to this clone: Different DNA sequences within this sample yield the same CDR3. The chain employs TRBV27 and TRBJ2-1, with 10 positions matching TRBD1. CDR3 length equals 21 residues. The junction had 18 bases not matched to a gene; V was cut back by 4 bases and J by 0 bases. Germline V gives CDR1 MNHEY, CDR2 SMNVEV (reference sequence). The CDR3 protein is CASSSGPRDRGFRFSYNEQFF. DNA of the CDR3: TGTGCCAGCAGTTCGGGCCCCCGGGACAGGGGTTTTCGATTCTCCTACAATGAGCAGTTCTTC.

V usage is TRBV19 and J usage is TRBJ2-5; D may correspond to TRBD1 or TRBD2 (6 bases each). V dropped 5 bases and J dropped 4 bases, with 11 bases sitting between them. The CDR3 runs 13 residues. Germline assignment: CDR1 LNHDA and CDR2 SQIVND (reference sequence). The CDR3: CASSEQGGETQYF. The CDR3 coding sequence is TGTGCCAGTAGTGAACAGGGAGGAGAGACCCAGTACTTC.